Listed below are T cell receptor beta chains from one sample, sequenced in a study of cytotoxic CD8 clonotypes in ibrutinib-treated CLL. Method: immunoSEQ multiplex PCR; TCRdb's copy keeps in-frame clones and lacks some. The sample contains approximately 32,000 clones, roughly three quarters of which appear only once. Sequenced material: PBMCs, taken before ibrutinib treatment. These receptors were obtained from a human donor with chronic lymphocytic leukemia. Each CDR3 is given with its conserved first and last residue. D genes are given only for firm matches. Expanded clones get a size class; other rows say once, few or many, or leave the size out.

>TRBJ1-2|NA|TRBV6-1|NA
CASSPRENYGYTF
TGTGCCAGCTCGCCCCGAGAGAACTATGGCTACACCTTC
>TRBJ1-4|NA|TRBV7-9|NA
CASSLERRGEKLFF
TGTGCCAGCAGCCTAGAACGTCGTGGTGAAAAACTGTTTTTT
>TRBJ2-7|NA|TRBV7-6|many
CASSRLMEYEQYF
TGTGCCAGCAGCCGACTAATGGAGTACGAGCAGTACTTC
>TRBJ2-7|NA|TRBV11-2|NA
CASRWTDSYEQYF
TGTGCCAGCAGGTGGACAGACTCCTACGAGCAGTACTTC
>TRBJ2-5|TRBD1|TRBV10-3|few
CATGRGQNQETQYF
TGTGCCACCGGAAGGGGACAGAACCAAGAGACCCAGTACTTC
>TRBJ2-1|NA|TRBV25-1|few
CASSRSSYNEQFF
TGTGCCAGCAGTCGGAGCTCCTACAATGAGCAGTTCTTC
>TRBJ2-7|TRBD1|TRBV25-1|NA
CASSEFGTGDYEQYF
TGTGCCAGCAGTGAATTCGGGACAGGGGACTACGAGCAGTACTTC
>TRBJ2-5|NA|TRBV4-1|NA
CASSRKTAREETQYF
TGCGCCAGCAGCCGGAAAACCGCACGGGAGGAGACCCAGTACTTC
>TRBJ1-1|TRBD1|TRBV9|few
CASSPGQPGDTEAFF
TGTGCCAGCAGCCCGGGACAGCCGGGGGACACTGAAGCTTTCTTT
>TRBJ2-7|NA|TRBV6-1|NA
CASSEVPYEQYF
TGTGCCAGCAGTGAAGTTCCGTACGAGCAGTACTTC
>TRBJ1-6|NA|TRBV2|NA
CASRDDSPLHF
TGTGCCAGCAGAGATGACTCACCCCTCCACTTT
>TRBJ2-7|NA|TRBV10-3|NA
CASVPGVRSYEQYF
TGTGCCAGTGTCCCTGGGGTGCGGTCCTACGAGCAGTACTTC
>TRBJ2-1|NA|TRBV5-1|NA
CASSHGAATYNEQFF
TGCGCCAGCAGCCATGGGGCGGCAACCTACAATGAGCAGTTCTTC
>TRBJ2-6|TRBD1|TRBV18|NA
CASSPRTGKGSGANVLTF
TGTGCCAGCTCACCAAGGACAGGAAAGGGCTCTGGGGCCAACGTCCTGACTTTC
>TRBJ2-1|TRBD2|TRBV9|many
CASSTGGTSGRASYNEQFF
TGTGCCAGCAGCACAGGTGGGACTAGCGGGAGGGCCTCCTACAATGAGCAGTTCTTC
>TRBJ1-3|NA|TRBV7-6|NA
CASSLTGDTIYF
TGTGCCAGCAGCTTAACCGGGGACACCATATATTTT
>TRBJ2-5|TRBD2|TRBV5-8|few
CASSLGLAGGQETQYF
TGTGCCAGCAGCTTGGGACTAGCGGGGGGACAAGAGACCCAGTACTTC
>TRBJ2-1|NA|TRBV7-9|NA
CASSQSGISYNEQFF
TGTGCCAGCAGCCAGAGCGGAATCTCCTACAATGAGCAGTTCTTC
>TRBJ2-7|NA|TRBV9|NA
CASSVRQGVGEQYF
TGTGCCAGCAGCGTTCGCCAGGGTGTTGGGGAGCAGTACTTC
>TRBJ1-2|NA|TRBV4-1|NA
CASSQGIGGERGYTF
TGCGCCAGCAGCCAAGGTATAGGAGGGGAACGGGGCTACACCTTC
>TRBJ2-5|NA|TRBV4-2|many
CASSQDRGSYATQYF
TGTGCCAGCAGCCAAGACCGAGGGTCTTACGCGACCCAGTACTTC
>TRBJ2-7|NA|TRBV6-5|many
CASSRDKSYEQYF
TGTGCCAGCAGCCGGGACAAGTCCTACGAGCAGTACTTC
>TRBJ2-7|NA|TRBV21-1|NA
CASSSRLYRLAGGLYEQYF
TGTGCCAGCAGCTCACGCCTCTATAGACTAGCGGGAGGGTTGTACGAGCAGTACTTC
>TRBJ1-1|NA|TRBV9|NA
CASSVEQNTEAFF
TGTGCCAGCAGCGTAGAACAGAACACTGAAGCTTTCTTT
>TRBJ1-2|NA|TRBV5-1|few
CASSLASPATNYGYTF
TGCGCCAGCAGCTTGGCCTCCCCAGCAACTAACTATGGCTACACCTTC
>TRBJ2-7|NA|TRBV4-3|NA
CASSQVAGFSYEQYF
TGCGCCAGCAGCCAAGTTGCAGGCTTCTCCTACGAGCAGTACTTC
>TRBJ1-2|TRBD1|TRBV4-2|NA
CASSQDPTGIYGYTF
TGTGCCAGCAGCCAAGATCCGACAGGGATCTATGGCTACACCTTC
>TRBJ2-3|NA|TRBV28|NA
CASRPSRGPLNTQYF
TGTGCCAGCAGACCTTCGCGGGGGCCGTTAAATACGCAGTATTTT
>TRBJ1-2|NA|TRBV6-5|NA
CASSYSGFAANYGYTF
TGTGCCAGCAGTTACTCAGGTTTCGCGGCTAACTATGGCTACACCTTC
>TRBJ2-7|NA|TRBV7-2|NA
CASSPPYWAQQYF
TGTGCCAGCAGCCCCCCCTACTGGGCCCAGCAGTACTTC
>TRBJ2-3|TRBD1|TRBV5-1|NA
CASTPDRASTDTQYF
TGCGCCAGCACCCCCGACAGGGCTAGCACAGATACGCAGTATTTT
>TRBJ1-1|NA|TRBV6-5|NA
CATTGGLSTEAFF
TGTGCCACTACTGGGGGTTTGAGCACTGAAGCTTTCTTT
>TRBJ2-7|NA|TRBV5-6|NA
CASSRRYEQYF
TGTGCCAGCAGCCGACGCTACGAGCAGTACTTC
>TRBJ2-3|TRBD2|TRBV13|NA
CASSSRPIAGESTDTQYF
TGTGCCAGCAGTTCCAGACCAATAGCGGGAGAAAGCACAGATACGCAGTATTTT
>TRBJ1-4|NA|TRBV7-2|NA
CASSLQELSTNEKLFF
TGTGCCAGCAGCTTACAAGAACTTTCGACGAATGAAAAACTGTTTTTT
>TRBJ1-3|NA|TRBV30|medium-sized
CALRQDISGNTIYF
TGTGCCCTCCGACAGGACATCTCTGGAAACACCATATATTTT
>TRBJ1-2|TRBD1|TRBV5-1|NA
CASSLAGRGRDGYTF
TGCGCCAGCAGCTTGGCCGGCAGGGGGCGGGATGGCTACACCTTC
>TRBJ2-3|NA|TRBV5-1|few
CASSLGQFHGPDTQYF
TGCGCCAGCAGCTTAGGACAGTTCCACGGTCCAGATACGCAGTATTTT
>TRBJ2-2|NA|TRBV6-1|NA
CASSEGPTNTGELFF
TGTGCCAGCAGTGAAGGACCAACGAACACCGGGGAGCTGTTTTTT
>TRBJ1-1|TRBD1|TRBV6-1|NA
CASSRQGLGTEAFF
TGTGCCAGCAGTAGACAGGGGTTAGGCACTGAAGCTTTCTTT
>TRBJ2-2|NA|TRBV4-2|few
CASSQGLAIDGAELFF
TGTGCCAGCAGCCAAGGGCTAGCGATCGATGGAGCGGAGCTGTTTTTT
>TRBJ1-3|NA|TRBV7-9|few
CASSTRHTASGNTIYF
TGTGCCAGCAGCACCCGACATACCGCCTCTGGAAACACCATATATTTT
>TRBJ2-5|NA|TRBV11-2|NA
CASSQPPEQETQYF
TGTGCCAGCAGCCAACCGCCAGAGCAAGAGACCCAGTACTTC
>TRBJ2-2|TRBD1|TRBV7-9|few
CASRYRDSNTGELFF
TGTGCCAGCAGATACCGGGACAGTAACACCGGGGAGCTGTTTTTT
>TRBJ2-2|NA|TRBV20-1|NA
CSAPVAEELFF
TGCAGTGCTCCGGTGGCGGAGGAGCTGTTTTTT
>TRBJ2-3|TRBD2|TRBV6-6|many
CASSFAGGTSTDTQYF
TGTGCCAGCAGCTTCGCGGGGGGAACTAGCACAGATACGCAGTATTTT
>TRBJ2-1|NA|TRBV30|NA
CAWRASRGNEQFF
TGTGCCTGGAGGGCTAGTCGGGGCAATGAGCAGTTCTTC
>TRBJ1-2|NA|TRBV6-1|NA
CASSELGPVSYTF
TGTGCCAGCAGTGAACTGGGGCCGGTAAGCTACACCTTC
>TRBJ2-7|NA|TRBV5-1|NA
CASSLGYGSSYEQYF
TGCGCCAGCAGCTTGGGGTATGGATCCTCCTACGAGCAGTACTTC
>TRBJ2-7|NA|TRBV30|NA
CAWSQGGSSYEQYF
TGTGCCTGGAGTCAAGGGGGGAGCTCCTACGAGCAGTACTTC
>TRBJ1-1|NA|TRBV4-3|NA
CASSQGGGVNTEAFF
TGCGCCAGCAGCCAAGGGGGCGGAGTGAACACTGAAGCTTTCTTT
>TRBJ1-2|TRBD1|TRBV6-6|NA
CASKGTGIGYTF
TGTGCCAGCAAAGGGACAGGGATTGGCTACACCTTC
>TRBJ2-2|NA|TRBV9|NA
CASSVEGGELFF
TGTGCCAGCAGCGTAGAAGGCGGGGAGCTGTTTTTT